Following are 27 T cell receptor beta chains from one sample sequenced in a study of human T cells and chemical hapten exposure (dated by TCRdb to about 2021). Preparation of the library involved RACE. The listed sequencing device is NextSeq 500. TCRdb trimmed public reads at Q25 via fastp, called clones via MiXCR and kept in-frame beta chains. Entries are consolidated by CDR3 protein sequence, retaining the most common genes and DNA. This sample comprises about 190,000 distinct CDR3 sequences, around 25% of them detected only once. The ten largest make up roughly 2.4% of the sample. This sample's time point label indicates: patch test 3, about 24 weeks after DPC sensitization. Read against the paper, the sample's treatment or condition label means: therapeutic diphenylcyclopropenone sensitization with weekly scalp DPC. The material was whole blood, obtained in connection with sensitization to the hapten diphenylcyclopropenone (DPC). These receptors were obtained from a woman aged 40-49 years with alopecia areata. Some clones in this sample may be carry-over from other donors' samples.

V and J are TRBV28 and TRBJ2-1; 11 nucleotides align to TRBD2. CDR1 and CDR2 from the germline V gene are MDHEN and SYDVKM. CDR3 size: 16 residues. V was pared by 2 bases and J by 6 bases, with 6 bases of the junction left unmatched. CDR3 in amino acids: CASSLLLAGGLNEQFF. In DNA form, the CDR3 reads TGTGCCAGCAGTTTACTCCTAGCGGGGGGCCTCAATGAGCAGTTCTTC.

The table lists this clonotype with a few counts. V gene TRBV28 combines with J gene TRBJ2-1, with TRBD1 matching over 10 bases. Germline lookup yields CDR1 MDHEN and CDR2 SYDVKM. This CDR3 has 16 amino acids. V lost 4 bases to trimming and J lost 2 bases; unmatched junction nucleotides: 5. The CDR3 is CASSSSGTGAYNEQFF. The CDR3 nucleotides read TGTGCCAGCAGTTCCTCCGGGACAGGGGCCTACAATGAGCAGTTCTTC.

This clonotype was counted a few times. The chain combines TRBV29-1 with TRBJ2-3; D is uncertain. Per the germline V gene, CDR1 is SQVTM and CDR2 is ANQGSEA. The V gene lost 2 bases and the J gene lost 3 bases, with 12 bases spanning the gap. This CDR3 is built from 14 residues. CDR3 coding DNA: TGCAGCGTTGAAAACAGAAGAACAACAGATACGCAGTATTTT. Translating gives CSVENRRTTDTQYF.

This rearrangement joins TRBV12-5 to TRBJ2-5; D uncertain. The ends were cut back, 1 base at V and 4 bases at J, with 7 bases in the middle. Germline CDR1 reads LGHNT; CDR2 reads FRNRAP. There are 13 residues in the CDR3. In nucleotides, the CDR3 is TGTGCTAGTGGTTTGGGGAATCTAGAGACCCAGTACTTC. The encoded protein is CASGLGNLETQYF.

This clonotype was detected only a few times. V is TRBV29-1 and J is TRBJ1-1; a weak D match, TRBD1 (5 bases). The CDR3 contains 13 residues. V lost 6 bases to trimming and J lost 4 bases, with 15 bases between them. Germline V gene sequence: CDR1 SQVTM, CDR2 ANQGSEA. CDR3 in DNA: TGCAGCGTGCAGTCAGGGTATCGCACTGAAGCTTTCTTT. Translating it yields CSVQSGYRTEAFF.

This clonotype was seen more than once but under ten times. The V gene is TRBV7-9, the J gene TRBJ2-1; 9 bases line up with TRBD2. J lost 9 bases, V lost 5 bases, and 5 bases had no gene match. Germline V lookup: CDR1 SEHNR, CDR2 FQNEAQ (reference sequence). This CDR3 is built from 13 residues. The CDR3 DNA reads TGTGCCAGCAGCCGTAGCGGGAGTGGTGAGCAGTTCTTC. Translating it yields CASSRSGSGEQFF.

V is TRBV20-1 and J is TRBJ2-7, with 10 bases fitting TRBD2. CDR1 is DFQATT, CDR2 SNEGSKA, per germline (reference sequence). The ends lost 0 bases at V and 7 bases at J; junction bases unmatched: 15. The CDR3 covers 17 residues. DNA for the CDR3: TGCAGTGCTAGAGATTCAGGTCGGACTAGCGGTGTCCTAGAGCAGTACTTC. It codes for CSARDSGRTSGVLEQYF.

This clonotype was seen more than once but under ten times. This chain connects TRBV7-2 to TRBJ2-2; D gene ambiguous. The CDR3 is made up of 14 amino acids. Trimming stripped 1 base from V and 5 bases from J, with 8 bases between. The germline V gene encodes CDR1 SGHTA and CDR2 FQGNSA. CDR3 nucleotide sequence: TGTGCCAGCAGCTTAGTTTTCCCGACCGGGGAGCTGTTTTTT. Residues: CASSLVFPTGELFF. Complete variable domain (other parts from reference TRBV7-2 and TRBJ2-2): GAGVSQSPSNKVTEKGKDVELRCDPISGHTALYWYRQSLGQGLEFLIYFQGNSAPDKSGLPSDRFSAERTGGSVSTLTIQRTQQEDSAVYLCASSLVFPTGELFFGEGSRLTVL.

The chain employs TRBV7-2 and TRBJ2-3; TRBD2 matches 8 bases. The junction had 2 bases not matched to a gene; V was cut back by 5 bases and J by 4 bases. Germline V gene sequence: CDR1 SGHTA, CDR2 FQGNSA. This CDR3 comprises 13 residues. This chain's CDR3 is CASSQREPDTQYF. For the CDR3, the DNA is TGTGCCAGCAGCCAGCGGGAGCCAGATACGCAGTATTTT.

The gene calls are TRBV10-3 and TRBJ2-3, with TRBD1 as a possible D gene (5 bases). Germline-derived CDR1 and CDR2 are ENHRY and SYGVKD. This CDR3 has 15 residues. Trimming took off 0 bases at V and 8 bases at J, with 15 bases between the two ends. CDR3 in amino acids: CAISESIVGPGTQYF. In DNA, the CDR3 is TGTGCCATCAGTGAGTCAATAGTGGGGCCCGGTACGCAGTATTTT.

The chain joins TRBV12-3 or TRBV12-4 to TRBJ2-7; 12 bases agree with TRBD2. This CDR3 has 14 residues. Losses at the gene ends were 6 bases for V and 6 bases for J; bases not matched to a gene: 6. CDR3 region: CASSRGLAGAEQYF. As DNA, the CDR3 is TGTGCCAGCAGCCGGGGACTAGCGGGTGCCGAGCAGTACTTC.

The rearrangement joins TRBV12-3 or TRBV12-4 to TRBJ2-7; no firm D call. The V gene lost 4 bases and the J gene lost 2 bases, with 15 bases spanning the gap. The CDR3 has 15 amino acids. The DNA of the CDR3 is TGTGCCAGCAGTTGGTACAGTTCCACCACCTACGAGCAGTACTTC. Translated, it gives CASSWYSSTTYEQYF.

This clonotype was detected a few times. The rearrangement uses TRBV9 and TRBJ1-3; D gene uncertain. The CDR3 runs 16 residues. With 2 bases removed from V and 0 bases from J, the gap between germline ends came to 12 bases. The germline V gene has CDR1 SGDLS and CDR2 YYNGEE. The CDR3 loop is CASSVDGSSSGNTIYF. The CDR3 region has the DNA TGTGCCAGCAGCGTTGATGGTTCGTCCTCTGGAAACACCATATATTTT.

In its sample, this clonotype was seen a few times. The V gene is TRBV7-2, the J gene TRBJ2-1, with D possibly matching TRBD2 (7 bases). Germline CDR1 and CDR2: SGHTA and FQGNSA. Trimming left V 7 bases short and J 2 bases short, with 18 bases between. This CDR3 has 16 residues. The CDR3 reads CASTLGRGGTYNEQFF. The CDR3 DNA sequence: TGTGCCAGCACCCTAGGGAGGGGGGGAACCTACAATGAGCAGTTCTTC.

The chain has TRBV11-3 and TRBJ1-1; the D gene is possibly TRBD1 (5 bases). CDR3 size: 14 residues. The V end lost 5 bases, the J end lost 1 base, and 11 bases lay between the germline ends. The germline V gene has CDR1 SGHNT and CDR2 YENEEA. The DNA of the CDR3 is TGTGCCAGCAGCGGGGACGATAAGAACACTGAAGCTTTCTTT. Its translation: CASSGDDKNTEAFF. Full variable domain (remainder filled in from reference TRBV11-3 and TRBJ1-1): EAGVVQSPRYKIIEKKQPVAFWCNPISGHNTLYWYLQNLGQGPELLIRYENEEAVDDSQLPKDRFSAERLKGVDSTLKIQPAELGDSAVYLCASSGDDKNTEAFFGQGTRLTVV.

The genes are TRBV29-1 and TRBJ2-7, with 11 bases that match TRBD1. V gave up 3 bases and J gave up 3 bases; unmatched junction bases: 10. This CDR3 is built from 16 residues. The germline V gene encodes CDR1 SQVTM and CDR2 ANQGSEA. CDR3 coding DNA: TGCAGCGTTGATGGGACAGGGGGACCTAGCAACTACGAGCAGTACTTC. It yields the protein CSVDGTGGPSNYEQYF.

The genes are TRBV20-1 and TRBJ2-7, with TRBD2 matching over 10 bases. Germline CDR1 is DFQATT and CDR2 is SNEGSKA (reference sequence). The CDR3 runs 14 residues. The ends lost 5 bases at V and 3 bases at J; junction bases unmatched: 7. The CDR3 spells CSAGYSGRFYEQYF. CDR3 nucleotides: TGCAGTGCTGGATATAGCGGGAGGTTCTACGAGCAGTACTTC.

This clonotype was counted between two and nine times. The chain recombines TRBV29-1 with TRBJ2-2, with D possibly matching TRBD2 (6 bases). The germline V gene encodes CDR1 SQVTM and CDR2 ANQGSEA. The CDR3 totals 15 residues. The ends were cut back, 2 bases at V and 2 bases at J, with 12 bases in the middle. CDR3 DNA: TGCAGCGTTGAATCGGGGGACTCCAACACCGGGGAGCTGTTTTTT. Translation gives CSVESGDSNTGELFF.

A few counts support this clonotype. The chain joins TRBV7-2 to TRBJ2-7; a weak D match, TRBD1 (5 bases). The CDR3 sequence is 13 residues long. The V end lost 4 bases, the J end lost 3 bases, and 10 bases lay between the germline ends. CDR1 and CDR2 (germline): SGHTA, FQGNSA. In DNA form, the CDR3 reads TGTGCCAGCAGCTGGGGCCGAGGCTACGAGCAGTACTTC. Protein product: CASSWGRGYEQYF.

The gene calls are TRBV11-2 and TRBJ2-1, with D possibly TRBD2 on 5 matching bases. This CDR3 has 13 residues. From germline, CDR1 is SGHAT and CDR2 FQNNGV. With 0 bases removed from V and 6 bases from J, the gap between germline ends came to 6 bases. The CDR3 spells CASSLDRGNEQFF. The CDR3 nucleotides are TGTGCCAGCAGCTTAGATCGGGGCAATGAGCAGTTCTTC.

This clonotype was seen ten or more times. V is TRBV20-1 and J is TRBJ1-1, with a weak D call TRBD1 (6 bases). V was shortened by 0 bases and J by 3 bases, with 14 bases between the two germline ends. The CDR3 is made up of 15 amino acids. Germline V gives CDR1 DFQATT, CDR2 SNEGSKA (reference sequence). The CDR3 sequence is CSARDWSKGDTEAFF. DNA for the CDR3: TGCAGTGCTAGAGATTGGTCGAAGGGGGACACTGAAGCTTTCTTT.

The genes are TRBV20-1 and TRBJ2-1; 12 bases fit TRBD2. Germline V CDR1 and CDR2: DFQATT, SNEGSKA (reference sequence). Trimming took 5 bases from V and 12 from J; bases not matched to a gene: 8. The CDR3 is 13 amino acids. The DNA of the CDR3 is TGCAGTGCTGCGGGACTAGCGGGTGTCGGGCAGTTCTTC. It translates to CSAAGLAGVGQFF.

J is TRBJ1-1 and V is TRBV7-2, with D tentatively TRBD1 (5 bases). The CDR3 consists of 15 residues. V shed 1 base and J shed 0 bases, with 9 bases lying between them. Germline V CDR1 and CDR2: SGHTA, FQGNSA. The CDR3 here is CASSLEPGMNTEAFF. In DNA, the CDR3 is TGTGCCAGCAGCTTAGAACCAGGGATGAACACTGAAGCTTTCTTT.

CDR3 sequence (DNA): TGTGCCAGCAGCTTAACCCTAGCGGGAGGTCCGAACACAGATACGCAGTATTTT. It translates to CASSLTLAGGPNTDTQYF. This rearrangement joins TRBV7-2 to TRBJ2-3; 11 bases are shared with TRBD2. This CDR3 has 18 residues. The ends lost 2 bases at V and 2 bases at J; junction bases unmatched: 9. The germline V gene has CDR1 SGHTA and CDR2 FQGNSA.

In nucleotides, the CDR3 is TGCAGTGCTTTGGGACACCAAAACACCGGGGAGCTGTTTTTT. Its translation: CSALGHQNTGELFF. The chain combines TRBV20-1 with TRBJ2-2, with a possible D match to TRBD1 (6 bases). Germline values: CDR1 DFQATT, CDR2 SNEGSKA (reference sequence). Trimming took 5 bases from V and 2 from J, leaving 12 bases between them. The CDR3 totals 14 residues.

The rearrangement joins TRBV18 to TRBJ2-1; 11 bases agree with TRBD1. V shed 4 bases and J 7 bases; nucleotides not matched to a gene: 6. Germline CDR1 KGHSH, CDR2 LQKENI. This CDR3 has 15 residues. DNA for the CDR3: TGTGCCAGCTCACTGCCGGGACAGGGGGGGAATGAGCAGTTCTTC. Amino acids: CASSLPGQGGNEQFF.

The gene calls are TRBV20-1 and TRBJ2-3; D might be TRBD2 (6 bases). CDR3 length equals 15 residues. Trimming stripped 5 bases from V and 0 bases from J, with 15 bases between. Germline V gene lookup returns CDR1 DFQATT and CDR2 SNEGSKA (reference sequence). This CDR3 reads CSAEVLGGSTDTQYF. DNA for the CDR3: TGCAGTGCTGAAGTCCTGGGGGGTAGCACAGATACGCAGTATTTT.